The rows below give T cell receptor beta chains drawn from one sample of a study of T cells in Graves' hyperthyroidism and ophthalmopathy. TCRdb used MiXCR to reprocess the multiplex PCR reads, holding one entry per CDR3 protein. The profile shows 530,000 or so distinct CDR3 sequences, about 24% of them singletons. Sequenced sample: blood. Source of these receptors: a woman in her twenties or thirties with Graves' ophthalmopathy. The CDR3 runs from the conserved cysteine through the conserved F or W. The D gene is left open where the match is weak. Size is omitted from some rows. Given values are once, few, many or a class for expanded clones.

V: TRBV20-1; D: TRBD1; J: TRBJ2-5; length: 14; size: many; CDR3: CSAQDRGRQETQYF; DNA: TGCAGTGCTCAGGACAGGGGGCGGCAAGAGACCCAGTACTTC
V: TRBV28; D: NA; J: TRBJ2-2; length: 15; size: many; CDR3: CASRLGTTNTGELFF; DNA: TGTGCCAGCAGACTAGGGACCACGAACACCGGGGAGCTGTTTTTT
V: TRBV20-1; D: TRBD1; J: TRBJ2-7; length: 11; size: many; CDR3: CSVGQGREQYF; DNA: TGCAGTGTGGGACAGGGTCGCGAGCAGTACTTC
V: TRBV27; D: NA; J: TRBJ1-2; length: 14; size: NA; CDR3: CASSLQGIGYGYTF; DNA: TGTGCCAGCAGTTTGCAGGGGATCGGCTATGGCTACACCTTC
V: TRBV7-2; D: NA; J: TRBJ1-1; length: 14; size: few; CDR3: CASSFPGRDLEAFF; DNA: TGTGCCAGCAGCTTCCCGGGGCGCGACCTTGAAGCTTTCTTT
V: TRBV11-2; D: TRBD2; J: TRBJ2-5; length: 14; size: few; CDR3: CASSLGLGPETQYF; DNA: TGTGCCAGCAGCCTTGGACTAGGCCCAGAGACCCAGTACTTC
V: TRBV7-8; D: TRBD1; J: TRBJ2-7; length: 17; size: many; CDR3: CASSLGTGTGSFLEQYF; DNA: TGTGCCAGCAGCTTAGGTACCGGGACAGGGAGCTTTCTGGAGCAGTACTTC
V: TRBV7-9; D: TRBD1; J: TRBJ1-2; length: 14; size: many; CDR3: CASSSSGGPYGYTF; DNA: TGTGCCAGCAGCTCTTCAGGGGGTCCTTATGGCTACACCTTC
V: TRBV4-1; D: NA; J: TRBJ2-7; length: 15; size: NA; CDR3: CASSQVVLAHYEQYF; DNA: TGCGCCAGCAGCCAAGTCGTCCTAGCCCACTACGAGCAGTACTTC
V: TRBV13; D: TRBD1; J: TRBJ2-6; length: 17; size: few; CDR3: CASSLYSGGSGANVLTF; DNA: TGTGCCAGCAGCTTATATTCAGGGGGCTCTGGGGCCAACGTCCTGACTTTC
V: TRBV6-1; D: NA; J: TRBJ2-7; length: 14; size: NA; CDR3: CASSRDGIGYEQYF; DNA: TGTGCCAGCAGTAGGGACGGGATTGGCTACGAGCAGTACTTC
V: TRBV12-3/TRBV12-4; D: NA; J: TRBJ1-1; length: 14; size: many; CDR3: CASSLQGTATEAFF; DNA: TGTGCCAGCAGTTTACAGGGGACGGCCACTGAAGCTTTCTTT
V: TRBV7-9; D: TRBD1; J: TRBJ1-6; length: 14; size: few; CDR3: CASTGQGYNSPLHF; DNA: TGTGCCAGCACGGGACAGGGGTATAATTCACCCCTCCACTTT
V: TRBV6-1; D: TRBD2; J: TRBJ2-2; length: 15; size: few; CDR3: CASGRGLAGTGELFF; DNA: TGTGCCAGCGGGAGGGGACTAGCGGGCACCGGGGAGCTGTTTTTT
V: TRBV27; D: TRBD1; J: TRBJ1-6; length: 15; size: many; CDR3: CASSWMGQFNSPLHF; DNA: TGTGCCAGCAGTTGGATGGGACAGTTCAATTCACCCCTCCACTTT
V: TRBV25-1; D: NA; J: TRBJ1-5; length: 12; size: many; CDR3: CASSEPDQPQHF; DNA: TGTGCCAGCAGTGAACCCGACCAGCCCCAGCATTTT
V: TRBV6-1; D: NA; J: TRBJ1-1; length: 12; size: many; CDR3: CASSESDYEAFF; DNA: TGTGCCAGCAGTGAATCCGATTATGAAGCTTTCTTT
V: TRBV27; D: NA; J: TRBJ2-2; length: 16; size: many; CDR3: CASSISGTLPTGELFF; DNA: TGTGCCAGCAGTATCTCCGGGACCCTACCCACCGGGGAGCTGTTTTTT
V: TRBV19; D: NA; J: TRBJ2-7; length: 14; size: many; CDR3: CASSISADTYEQYF; DNA: TGTGCCAGTAGTATATCGGCCGATACCTACGAGCAGTACTTC
V: TRBV4-1; D: NA; J: TRBJ1-2; length: 15; size: many; CDR3: CASSQAPNWNYGYTF; DNA: TGCGCCAGCAGCCAAGCTCCCAACTGGAACTATGGCTACACCTTC
V: TRBV24-1; D: NA; J: TRBJ1-5; length: 16; size: many; CDR3: CATSDSRLPGNQPQHF; DNA: TGTGCCACCAGTGATTCTAGACTTCCAGGCAATCAGCCCCAGCATTTT
V: TRBV28; D: TRBD1; J: TRBJ1-5; length: 15; size: many; CDR3: CASSFVGQGARSQHF; DNA: TGTGCCAGCAGTTTCGTAGGACAGGGCGCTAGGTCCCAGCATTTT
V: TRBV5-1; D: NA; J: TRBJ2-5; length: 14; size: NA; CDR3: CASSLEAEGETQYF; DNA: TGCGCCAGCAGCCTGGAGGCGGAAGGAGAGACCCAGTACTTC
V: TRBV12-3/TRBV12-4; D: TRBD1; J: TRBJ1-2; length: 15; size: many; CDR3: CASSQQPQGRWGYTF; DNA: TGTGCCAGCAGTCAACAACCACAGGGGCGCTGGGGCTACACCTTC
V: TRBV6-1; D: TRBD2; J: TRBJ2-5; length: 14; size: many; CDR3: CASSPGLPAETQYF; DNA: TGTGCCAGCAGTCCGGGACTACCAGCAGAGACCCAGTACTTC
V: TRBV6-1; D: NA; J: TRBJ1-2; length: 13; size: many; CDR3: CASSSGANYGYTF; DNA: TGTGCCAGCAGTTCGGGAGCTAACTATGGCTACACCTTC
V: TRBV10-3; D: NA; J: TRBJ1-1; length: 17; size: many; CDR3: CAIKDFRGILASTEAFF; DNA: TGTGCCATCAAAGATTTCAGGGGAATCCTCGCGAGCACTGAAGCTTTCTTT
V: TRBV20-1; D: TRBD2; J: TRBJ2-7; length: 14; size: many; CDR3: CSATTSGRSYEQYF; DNA: TGCAGTGCCACGACTAGCGGGAGAAGTTACGAGCAGTACTTC
V: TRBV7-6; D: TRBD1; J: TRBJ1-2; length: 15; size: few; CDR3: CASSLSGQGEYGYTF; DNA: TGTGCCAGCAGCTTAAGCGGACAGGGGGAGTATGGCTACACCTTC
V: TRBV7-3; D: NA; J: TRBJ2-7; length: 13; size: NA; CDR3: CASSLTVGDEQYF; DNA: TGTGCCAGCAGCTTAACAGTTGGCGACGAGCAGTACTTC
V: TRBV27; D: NA; J: TRBJ2-7; length: 15; size: NA; CDR3: CASSKEKGGAYEQYF; DNA: TGTGCCAGCAGTAAAGAAAAGGGGGGGGCCTACGAGCAGTACTTC
V: TRBV12-3/TRBV12-4; D: NA; J: TRBJ1-5; length: 15; size: many; CDR3: CASSSIGTGNQPQHF; DNA: TGTGCCAGCAGTTCTATAGGGACGGGCAATCAGCCCCAGCATTTT
V: TRBV12-3/TRBV12-4; D: TRBD1; J: TRBJ2-5; length: 14; size: many; CDR3: CASSHRGALETQYF; DNA: TGTGCCAGCAGCCACAGGGGAGCCCTAGAGACCCAGTACTTC
V: TRBV9; D: NA; J: TRBJ1-5; length: 16; size: few; CDR3: CASSVGPGDRNQPQHF; DNA: TGTGCCAGCAGCGTAGGTCCCGGAGACCGGAATCAGCCCCAGCATTTT
V: TRBV6-4; D: TRBD1; J: TRBJ2-2; length: 17; size: many; CDR3: CASRRAVLGTALLELFF; DNA: TGTGCCAGCAGACGAGCAGTTCTAGGGACAGCCCTCCTGGAGCTGTTTTTT
V: TRBV6-1; D: TRBD1; J: TRBJ1-1; length: 16; size: NA; CDR3: CASRRPPGQPNTEAFF; DNA: TGTGCCAGCAGGCGACCCCCGGGACAGCCGAACACTGAAGCTTTCTTT
V: TRBV14; D: NA; J: TRBJ1-2; length: 13; size: many; CDR3: CASSQDHGYGYTF; DNA: TGTGCCAGCAGCCAAGATCACGGCTATGGCTACACCTTC